The 22 T cell receptor beta chains listed next were all sequenced from one sample in a study of cytomegalovirus exposure and HLA in healthy donors. The PCR made use of 60 Vbeta and 13 Jbeta primers. Profiled with immunoSEQ multiplex PCR; TCRdb holds only in-frame clones, not every one. The sample gives 130,000 to 150,000 clones, 78% of which show up once; 2.5% to 3.5% is in the top ten. The sequencing input was PBMCs. Source of these receptors: a male donor in good health and CMV-seronegative.

The V and J genes are TRBV7-9 and TRBJ2-7; 9 bases line up with TRBD1. The germline V gene encodes CDR1 SEHNR and CDR2 FQNEAQ (reference sequence). Germline trimming cut 5 bases from V and 2 bases from J; bases unmatched to any gene: 4. This CDR3 contains 14 residues. CDR3 loop: CASSLRDRAYEQYF. Here the CDR3 DNA reads TGTGCCAGCAGCCTGAGGGACAGGGCCTACGAGCAGTACTTC.

The chain uses TRBV27 and TRBJ2-7; D perhaps matches TRBD2 (5 bases). Deletions cut 6 bases from V and 4 bases from J, with 19 bases between. CDR3 length: 15 amino acids. Germline assignment: CDR1 MNHEY and CDR2 SMNVEV (reference sequence). DNA for the CDR3: TGTGCCAGCAGCGACTCGGGGATGGGCCTATACGAGCAGTACTTC. Protein: CASSDSGMGLYEQYF.

This clone was counted once. The gene calls are TRBV19 and TRBJ2-7; D may be TRBD1 (6 bases). Trimming stripped 6 bases from V and 2 bases from J, with 23 bases between. Germline loops: CDR1 LNHDA, CDR2 SQIVND (reference sequence). This CDR3 has 17 amino acids. The CDR3, as DNA: TGTGCCAGTAGGGGGCCGCGCCTGTCTCAGGGGACCTACGAGCAGTACTTC. This codes for CASRGPRLSQGTYEQYF.

This clone came up once. This chain connects TRBV10-3 to TRBJ2-1; 8 bases are shared with TRBD2. The germline V gene encodes CDR1 ENHRY and CDR2 SYGVKD. This CDR3 region has 16 residues. V lost 0 bases, J lost 8 bases, and 9 bases stayed unmatched. In nucleotides, the CDR3 is TGTGCCATCAGTGAGTCGGGACGGGGGGGAGGAGATGAGCAGTTCTTC. Residues: CAISESGRGGGDEQFF.

The chain links TRBV6-4 to TRBJ1-5; D might be TRBD1 (5 bases). Looked up from germline, CDR1 is MRHNA and CDR2 is SNTAGT. Trimming stripped 6 bases from V and 0 bases from J, with 18 bases between. This CDR3 region has 17 residues. CDR3: CASSGGGRRNSNQPQHF. The CDR3 coding sequence is TGTGCCAGCAGCGGGGGAGGCAGGCGTAATAGCAATCAGCCCCAGCATTTT.

J is TRBJ2-7 and V is TRBV6-1; TRBD1 might be the D (5 bases). Trimming took off 0 bases at V and 2 bases at J, with 23 bases between the two ends. Germline CDR1 and CDR2: MNHNS and SASEGT. This CDR3 comprises 19 residues. CDR3 loop: CASSEARLGFPTGAYEQYF. CDR3 nucleotides: TGTGCCAGCAGTGAAGCGCGACTGGGATTCCCCACAGGCGCCTACGAGCAGTACTTC.

This chain joins TRBV5-1 and TRBJ1-1; D ambiguous. V was cut by 1 base and J by 2 bases, with 9 bases left in between. Germline V gene data show CDR1 as SGHRS and CDR2 as YFSETQ. This CDR3 region has 14 residues. The CDR3 loop is CASSLRPGNTEAFF. CDR3 bases: TGCGCCAGCAGCTTGAGACCGGGAAACACTGAAGCTTTCTTT.

DNA for the CDR3: TGCGCCAGCAGCTTGGGCCTGGGGGGACCTTATGGCTACACCTTC. Translating gives CASSLGLGGPYGYTF. The chain carries TRBV5-1 and TRBJ1-2; D possibly corresponds to TRBD1 (5 bases). Germline-derived CDR1 and CDR2 are SGHRS and YFSETQ. Trimming cost V 0 bases and J 5 bases, with 14 bases left between them. CDR3 length: 15 amino acids.

Of note for this clone: An end of the junction does not agree with germline; a read error may underlie this. The CDR3 nucleotides read TGCCCCAGCAGCCAGACTAGCGGGGGGGCCAATGAGCAGTTCTTC. Its translation: CPSSQTSGGANEQFF. The J gene is TRBJ2-1, the V gene TRBV4-3; 14 nucleotides match TRBD2. Per germline, CDR1 LGHNA and CDR2 YSLEER. The CDR3 covers 15 residues.

V usage is TRBV6-1 and J usage is TRBJ2-2; D remains ambiguous. Germline V lookup: CDR1 MNHNS, CDR2 SASEGT. The V end lost 7 bases, the J end lost 4 bases, and 13 bases lay between the germline ends. This CDR3 is built from 14 residues. In DNA, the CDR3 is TGTGCCAGCATACTGGTTCTCGGCACCGGGGAGCTGTTTTTT. It codes for CASILVLGTGELFF.

CDR3 sequence: CASSVSGRTDEQYF. The CDR3, as DNA: TGTGCCAGCAGCGTCAGCGGGAGAACCGACGAGCAGTACTTC. The V gene is TRBV9, the J gene TRBJ2-7; 8 bases are a match to TRBD2. This CDR3 comprises 14 residues. The germline V gene has CDR1 SGDLS and CDR2 YYNGEE. Germline trimming cut 2 bases from V and 5 bases from J; bases unmatched to any gene: 6.

The rearrangement joins TRBV19 to TRBJ2-3; the match to TRBD2 covers 7 bases. Germline V CDR1 and CDR2: LNHDA, SQIVND (reference sequence). Germline trimming cut 3 bases from V and 4 bases from J; bases unmatched to any gene: 4. The CDR3 has 14 amino acids. The CDR3 coding sequence is TGTGCCAGTAGTATTGGACTAGGGGCAGATACGCAGTATTTT. As protein: CASSIGLGADTQYF.

This sequence joins TRBV7-9 and TRBJ1-5; TRBD1 aligns across 7 bases. The CDR3 length is 14 residues. Germline assignment: CDR1 SEHNR and CDR2 FQNEAQ (reference sequence). The V gene end was trimmed by 5 bases and the J gene end by 5 bases; junction bases not matched to a gene: 6. The CDR3 protein is CASSRPGQDQPQHF. The CDR3 DNA reads TGTGCCAGCAGCCGTCCCGGACAGGATCAGCCCCAGCATTTT. The full variable domain, in which reference TRBV7-9 and TRBJ1-5 provide the parts outside the CDR3, is DTGVSQNPRHKITKRGQNVTFRCDPISEHNRLYWYRQTLGQGPEFLTYFQNEAQLEKSRLLSDRFSAERPKGSFSTLEIQRTEQGDSAMYLCASSRPGQDQPQHFGDGTRLSIL.

The V and J genes are TRBV7-9 and TRBJ2-5, with no clear D. The V end lost 5 bases, the J end lost 5 bases, and 12 bases lay between the germline ends. CDR1 is SEHNR, CDR2 FQNEAQ, per germline (reference sequence). The CDR3 contains 13 residues. CDR3 amino acids: CASSSAPGETQYF. In DNA, the CDR3 is TGTGCCAGCAGCAGCGCCCCCGGGGAGACCCAGTACTTC.

A note on this clone: An end of the junction does not agree with germline; a read error may underlie this. V gene TRBV6-5 combines with J gene TRBJ2-1; TRBD2 matches at 9 bases. The CDR3 length is 15 residues. Germline-derived CDR1 and CDR2 are MNHEY and SVGAGI. The CDR3 coding sequence is TGTTCCAGCAGCCGACTAGCGGTTTCCTACAATGAGCAGTTCTTC. Translating it yields CSSSRLAVSYNEQFF.

This clone appeared a few times. The gene calls are TRBV13 and TRBJ2-5; 9 positions agree with TRBD2. After removal of 1 base from V and 0 bases from J, the junction contained 9 bases not matched to a gene. CDR3 length: 18 residues. The germline V gene encodes CDR1 PRHDT and CDR2 FYEKMQ (reference sequence). The DNA for the CDR3 is TGTGCCAGCAGCTTAGATTCCCCCCTAGCGGGATACCAAGAGACCCAGTACTTC. Protein: CASSLDSPLAGYQETQYF.

The rearrangement joins TRBV7-9 to TRBJ2-7, with 11 bases identical to TRBD1. V was clipped by 1 base and J by 2 bases; unmatched bases: 7. The CDR3 consists of 17 residues. From germline, CDR1 is SEHNR and CDR2 FQNEAQ (reference sequence). The CDR3 sequence is CASSLGFGTGGAYEQYF. The DNA for the CDR3 is TGTGCCAGCAGCTTAGGGTTCGGGACAGGGGGAGCCTACGAGCAGTACTTC.

This clone was counted a single time. The chain combines TRBV27 with TRBJ2-1; tentative D call: TRBD1 (6 bases). The germline V gene has CDR1 MNHEY and CDR2 SMNVEV (reference sequence). V lost 4 bases and J 3 bases, leaving 10 bases between the germline ends. The CDR3 length is 14 residues. The CDR3, as DNA: TGTGCCAGCAGTTGGGCGACAGGCTACAATGAGCAGTTCTTC. It yields the protein CASSWATGYNEQFF.

This clone was picked up one time. The chain is built from TRBV11-3 and TRBJ2-5; D call uncertain. The DNA end is a closer match to TRBJ2-7, so the J assignment may be wrong. Germline CDR1 SGHNT, CDR2 YENEEA. This CDR3 spans 13 amino acids. CDR3 amino acids: CASSLDPSDEQYF. CDR3 DNA: TGTGCCAGCAGCTTAGATCCGAGCGACGAGCAGTACTTC.

This clone was detected only a few times. The chain combines TRBV4-1 with TRBJ2-7, with TRBD2 matching over 11 bases. Germline V gene lookup returns CDR1 MGHRA and CDR2 YSYEKL. The V gene end was trimmed by 5 bases and the J gene end by 4 bases; junction bases not matched to a gene: 7. The CDR3 has 15 residues. Here the CDR3 reads CASSLTSGSGYEQYF. CDR3 coding DNA: TGCGCCAGCAGCTTAACTAGCGGGAGTGGGTACGAGCAGTACTTC.

The chain combines TRBV7-9 with TRBJ1-2; D gene uncertain. Germline V gene sequence: CDR1 SEHNR, CDR2 FQNEAQ (reference sequence). This CDR3 is built from 12 residues. V was cut by 1 base and J by 12 bases, with 12 bases left in between. The CDR3 protein is CASSLGYEEDTF. DNA for the CDR3: TGTGCCAGCAGCTTAGGGTACGAAGAGGACACCTTC.

V usage is TRBV6-5 and J usage is TRBJ2-3; the match to TRBD2 covers 7 bases. The germline CDR1 and CDR2 sequences are MNHEY and SVGAGI. CDR3 size: 13 residues. V lost 5 bases to trimming and J lost 9 bases; unmatched junction nucleotides: 8. This chain's CDR3 is CASSSPGTTTQYF. DNA for the CDR3: TGTGCCAGCAGTAGCCCCGGGACTACCACGCAGTATTTT.